A selection of T cell receptor beta chains follows, all from one sample in a study of response to subunit inactivated influenza vaccine. TCRdb re-analysed the RT-PCR reads in MiXCR, keeping a single row per CDR3 protein. The table includes 150,000 or so distinct CDR3 sequences, roughly 10% detected once. This material consisted of CD8+ T cells sorted from PBMCs, taken 23 months after vaccination. These TCRs come from a man between 50 and 69 years old who received an inactivated influenza vaccine. The CDR3 runs from the conserved cysteine through the conserved F or W. A D gene is named only where the DNA matches it firmly. For some rows the clone size is stated as once, few or many, or as a class when expanded; others skip it.

>TRBV27|few|TRBJ2-7|TRBD2
TGTGCCAGCAGTCCGGGGGGGGAGCAGTACTTC
CASSPGGEQYF
>TRBV20-1|NA|TRBJ2-1|TRBD2
TGCAGTGCCGGAGGGCGGGAGGGTAGCTCCTACAATGAGCAGTTCTTC
CSAGGREGSSYNEQFF
>TRBV25-1|NA|TRBJ2-1|NA
TGTGCCAGCAGTACCTGGGGCCCTGCGCTCTTC
CASSTWGPALF
>TRBV7-6|NA|TRBJ2-6|NA
TGTGCCAGCAGCCCCGAGGGTGTAGACCGGGGGGCCAACGTCCTGACTTTC
CASSPEGVDRGANVLTF
>TRBV5-1|many|TRBJ2-1|NA
TGCGCCAGCAGCTTCGGTGGGGATTACAATGAGCAGTTCTTC
CASSFGGDYNEQFF
>TRBV11-1|few|TRBJ2-2|NA
TGTGCCAGCCTGAAGAACACCGGGGAGCTGTTTTTT
CASLKNTGELFF
>TRBV30|few|TRBJ2-7|NA
TGTGCCTGGAAAAGGACAGAGAACTACGAGCAGTACTTC
CAWKRTENYEQYF
>TRBV11-2|few|TRBJ2-3|NA
TGTGCCAGCAGCTTAGTCGGTTCTAGCACAGATACGCAGTATTTT
CASSLVGSSTDTQYF
>TRBV5-1|many|TRBJ2-5|NA
TGCGCCAGCAGCCCCCGAATTCTGGAAGAGACCCAGTACTTC
CASSPRILEETQYF
>TRBV7-9|NA|TRBJ2-2|NA
TGTGCCAGCAGCTTGCGGTACGGGGAGCTGTTTTTT
CASSLRYGELFF
>TRBV2|NA|TRBJ2-2|NA
TGTGCCAGCAGTGATTCCAGGGGTTTTTACACCGGGGAGCTGTTTTTT
CASSDSRGFYTGELFF
>TRBV7-9|NA|TRBJ2-3|NA
TGTGCCAGCAGCTTTGATCCAGGGGGGGAAGATACGCAGTATTTT
CASSFDPGGEDTQYF
>TRBV9|NA|TRBJ2-1|NA
TGTGCCAGCAGCGTAGGGGGCTGGGGGGCCTACAATGAGCAGTTCTTC
CASSVGGWGAYNEQFF
>TRBV7-9|many|TRBJ2-7|NA
TGTGCCAGCAGCTTAGGAGGGGGCGAGCAGTACTTC
CASSLGGGEQYF
>TRBV4-3|few|TRBJ2-3|TRBD1
TGCGCCAGCAGCCTCGGACAGGGGCGGGCAGATACGCAGTATTTT
CASSLGQGRADTQYF
>TRBV19|NA|TRBJ2-7|TRBD2
TGTGCCAGTAGTCCGCGACTAGCGGGAGGACCCGAGCAGTACTTC
CASSPRLAGGPEQYF
>TRBV4-1|NA|TRBJ1-1|NA
TGCGCCAGCAGCCAAGGTTTTGATTTTATGAACACTGAAGCTTTCTTT
CASSQGFDFMNTEAFF
>TRBV12-3/TRBV12-4|NA|TRBJ1-2|TRBD1
TGTGCCAGCAGAAACGCAGGGACAGGTGCTAACTATGGCTACACCTTC
CASRNAGTGANYGYTF
>TRBV13|many|TRBJ1-2|TRBD1
TGTGCCAGCAGCCTAAAGACCGGGACAGGGGACTATGGCTACACCTTC
CASSLKTGTGDYGYTF
>TRBV4-3|few|TRBJ2-1|TRBD2
TGCGCCAGCAGCCAAGTTCTAGCGGGGGCGTTAATCACCTACAATGAGCAGTTCTTC
CASSQVLAGALITYNEQFF
>TRBV27|many|TRBJ2-7|TRBD2
TGTGCCAGCAGTAAGGGGACTAGCGGGATCAACGAGCAGTACTTC
CASSKGTSGINEQYF
>TRBV7-9|few|TRBJ2-4|TRBD1
TGTGCCAGCAGCCCTTGGACAGGGGATGAGGAAAACATTCAGTACTTC
CASSPWTGDEENIQYF
>TRBV5-1|many|TRBJ2-7|NA
TGCGCCAGCAGCGGCTCTAGCGCCATGGCCCCCTACGAGCAGTACTTC
CASSGSSAMAPYEQYF
>TRBV6-1|NA|TRBJ2-1|NA
TGTGCCAGCAGTGTCGTCTACAATGAGCAGTTCTTC
CASSVVYNEQFF
>TRBV29-1|once|TRBJ2-6|NA
TGCAGCGTTGAAGCTGGGGTCTTGGGTCCTGGGGCCAACGTCCTGACTTTC
CSVEAGVLGPGANVLTF
>TRBV14|few|TRBJ2-7|TRBD1
TGTGCCAGCAGCCAAGATAGCCCGGGACAGGATATCTCGCACTCCTACGAGCAGTACTTC
CASSQDSPGQDISHSYEQYF
>TRBV10-3|NA|TRBJ2-1|TRBD2
TGTGCCATCAGTGATCCGAGTCGTAGGGGACTAGCGAGTTACAATGAGCAGTTCTTC
CAISDPSRRGLASYNEQFF
>TRBV7-6|few|TRBJ2-1|TRBD2
TGTGCCAGCAGCCGGCATTTGTTCGGGACAGAGCTAGCGGGGGGGATACACAATGAGCAGTTCTTC
CASSRHLFGTELAGGIHNEQFF
>TRBV4-2|few|TRBJ2-2|TRBD2
TGTGCCAGCAGCCAAGATATTACTAGCGGGAGGGCCATGACCGGGGAGCTGTTTTTT
CASSQDITSGRAMTGELFF
>TRBV20-1|many|TRBJ2-1|NA
TGCAGTGCTAGAGATACCCATGGGAGCTCCTACAATGAGCAGTTCTTC
CSARDTHGSSYNEQFF
>TRBV6-1|few|TRBJ1-6|TRBD1
TGTGCCAGCAGTAGGAGTCGGGACAGTTTTAATTCACCCCTCCACTTT
CASSRSRDSFNSPLHF